This TCR beta chain was sequenced for a study of shared clonotypes between healthy human individuals. Adults of Caucasian background living in Nashville, Tennessee made up all donors. Sequencing was performed with immunoSEQ multiplex PCR; in TCRdb, only in-frame clones are kept and a portion is missing. The sample lists around 330,000 clones; roughly 70% were seen once. Overall study findings and caveats: The low donor count limited represented genetic and exposure-history diversity. Non-shared clonotypes were found to have lower generation probabilities than the clonotypes that were shared by all four of the sorted-subset donors.

The CDR3 runs 12 residues. Looked up from germline, CDR1 is SGHDT and CDR2 is YYEEEE. On this clone itself: Its antigen is not known. A read error is possible here, since a much larger clone lies one base away.

Sequencing input: memory CD4+ T cells sorted from blood. This sample's subset: CD45RA-negative fraction. This chain connects TRBV5-6 to TRBJ1-1; D remains ambiguous. The origin of this receptor is a man between 25 and 39 years old in good health. This chain's CDR3 is CAGSLVFTEAFF. The CDR3 coding sequence is TGTGCCGGCAGCTTGGTTTTCACTGAAGCTTTCTTT.